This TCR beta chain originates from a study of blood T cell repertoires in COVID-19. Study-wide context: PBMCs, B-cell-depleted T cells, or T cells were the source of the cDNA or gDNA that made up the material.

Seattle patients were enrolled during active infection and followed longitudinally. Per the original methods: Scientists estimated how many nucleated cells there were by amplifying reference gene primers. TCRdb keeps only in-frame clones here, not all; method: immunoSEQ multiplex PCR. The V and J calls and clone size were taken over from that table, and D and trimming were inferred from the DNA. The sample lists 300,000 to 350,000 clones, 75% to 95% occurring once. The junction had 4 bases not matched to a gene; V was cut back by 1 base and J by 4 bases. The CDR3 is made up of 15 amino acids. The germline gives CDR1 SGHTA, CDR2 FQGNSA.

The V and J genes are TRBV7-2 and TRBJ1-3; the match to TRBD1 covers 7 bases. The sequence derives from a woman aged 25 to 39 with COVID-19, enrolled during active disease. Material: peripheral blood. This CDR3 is CASSLGTGVGNTIYF. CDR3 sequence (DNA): TGTGCCAGCAGCTTAGGCACAGGGGTAGGAAACACCATATATTTT.